Following are 30 T cell receptor beta chains from one sample sequenced in a study of shared clonotypes between healthy human individuals. TCRdb keeps only in-frame clones here, not all; method: immunoSEQ multiplex PCR. The sample includes hundreds of thousands of clones, about 74% seen only once; the top ten take around 1.6%. The sequenced material came from memory CD4+ T cells sorted from blood. Subset defined: CD45RA-negative fraction. The receptors shown here come from a woman between 25 and 40 years old in good health.

This clone came up many times. The V gene is TRBV7-3, the J gene TRBJ2-2, with TRBD1 matching 11 bases. V was pared by 7 bases and J by 6 bases, with 7 bases of the junction left unmatched. The germline V gene encodes CDR1 SGHTA and CDR2 FQGTGA. The CDR3 runs to 15 residues. CDR3 in DNA: TGTGCCAGCACCCCCGGGACAGGGGGTTCCGGGGAGCTGTTTTTT. Translated, it gives CASTPGTGGSGELFF.

This clone was detected a few times. The chain uses TRBV7-9 and TRBJ2-7, with 7 nucleotides matching TRBD1. The V segment lost 3 bases and the J segment 3 bases; nucleotides outside the gene matches: 5. In germline, CDR1 is SEHNR, CDR2 FQNEAQ (reference sequence). There are 14 residues in the CDR3. The CDR3 DNA is TGTGCCAGCAGCTTTTCAGGGGGTAACTACGAGCAGTACTTC. Encoded protein: CASSFSGGNYEQYF.

The rearrangement uses TRBV19 and TRBJ1-5; TRBD1 matches at 9 bases. The CDR3 runs to 16 residues. J gave up 2 bases and V 4 bases, and 6 bases lay outside the gene matches. Germline lookup yields CDR1 LNHDA and CDR2 SQIVND (reference sequence). CDR3 nucleotides: TGTGCCAGTAGTAACCTACAGGGGGCTGGCAATCAGCCCCAGCATTTT. Translated: CASSNLQGAGNQPQHF.

The J gene is TRBJ2-7, the V gene TRBV4-1; D is possibly TRBD1 or TRBD2 (6 bases each). The CDR3 spans 16 residues. Germline V lookup: CDR1 MGHRA, CDR2 YSYEKL. V lost 0 bases and J lost 1, with 13 bases in between. CDR3 sequence reads: CASSQDPGARSYEQYF. DNA for the CDR3: TGCGCCAGCAGCCAAGATCCGGGGGCGCGGTCCTACGAGCAGTACTTC.

This clone was seen once. The CDR3 region is CASSLALTNRRAEAFF. CDR3 nucleotides: TGCGCCAGCAGCTTGGCATTAACCAACCGGCGCGCTGAAGCTTTCTTT. The chain couples TRBV5-1 to TRBJ1-1; D gene ambiguous. CDR3 size: 16 residues. CDR1 is SGHRS and CDR2 is YFSETQ in the germline V gene. V dropped 0 bases and J dropped 6 bases, with 18 bases sitting between them. The whole variable domain, filled in from reference TRBV5-1 and TRBJ1-1, reads KAGVTQTPRYLIKTRGQQVTLSCSPISGHRSVSWYQQTPGQGLQFLFEYFSETQRNKGNFPGRFSGRQFSNSRSEMNVSTLELGDSALYLCASSLALTNRRAEAFFGQGTRLTVV.

CDR3 sequence (DNA): TGTGCCAGCAGGAGACCGGCCTCCTACGAGCAGTACTTC. This gives the protein CASRRPASYEQYF. The chain is built from TRBV27 and TRBJ2-7; unclear D gene. From germline, CDR1 is MNHEY and CDR2 SMNVEV (reference sequence). CDR3 length equals 13 residues. V was cut by 6 bases and J by 0 bases, with 9 bases left in between.

This clone was seen only once. The gene calls are TRBV25-1 and TRBJ2-7; TRBD2 matches 11 bases. Looked up from germline, CDR1 is MGHDK and CDR2 is SYGVNS. This CDR3 comprises 16 residues. Trimming removed 3 bases from V and 4 bases from J; junction bases left unmatched: 8. Here the CDR3 reads CASSDRPGLADYEQYF. As DNA, the CDR3 is TGTGCCAGCAGTGATCGACCGGGACTAGCGGATTACGAGCAGTACTTC.

V is TRBV6-1 and J is TRBJ2-5, with TRBD2 matching 8 bases. The end of the DNA aligns better with TRBJ2-7, so the J call may be wrong. Germline CDR1 and CDR2: MNHNS and SASEGT. The CDR3 has 15 amino acids. For the CDR3, the DNA is TGTGCCAGCAGTGGTCGAGCGGGGGCTAACGACGAGCAGTACTTC. Translated, it gives CASSGRAGANDEQYF.

J is TRBJ2-1 and V is TRBV10-1; 8 bases agree with TRBD1. The CDR3 has 14 residues. Germline V gives CDR1 WNHNN, CDR2 SYGVQD (reference sequence). V trimming: 5 bases; J trimming: 8 bases; junction bases outside the gene matches: 8. The CDR3 region is CASSPGTGGYEQFF. The DNA for the CDR3 is TGCGCCAGCAGTCCCGGGACAGGAGGATATGAGCAGTTCTTC.

V gene TRBV29-1 combines with J gene TRBJ1-3; D is perhaps TRBD1 (5 bases). Germline CDR1 is SQVTM and CDR2 is ANQGSEA. The V gene lost 2 bases and the J gene lost 1 base, with 12 bases spanning the gap. The CDR3 has 15 amino acids. The CDR3 region has the DNA TGCAGCGTTGAACCGGAGGAGGGGTCTGGAAACACCATATATTTT. Its protein is CSVEPEEGSGNTIYF.

Written as DNA, the CDR3 is TGTGCCAGCTCACCTGGTTCTCGTCTGGTCACCAATGAGCAGTTCTTC. It specifies CASSPGSRLVTNEQFF. J is TRBJ2-1 and V is TRBV18; D remains unclear. The length of the CDR3 is 16 residues. Trimming pared 3 bases from V and 6 bases from J, leaving 18 bases between. Germline V CDR1 and CDR2: KGHSH, LQKENI.

V and J are TRBV2 and TRBJ1-2, with TRBD1 matching 7 bases. Germline trimming cut 5 bases from V and 0 bases from J; bases unmatched to any gene: 3. The germline CDR1 and CDR2 sequences are SNHLY and FYNNEI. The CDR3 is 14 amino acids. The CDR3 here is CASSRTGSNYGYTF. In DNA, the CDR3 is TGTGCCAGCAGTCGGACAGGATCTAACTATGGCTACACCTTC.

The CDR3 DNA sequence: TGTGCCAGCAGCGTAGATGGGAACGAAGGTCAGCCCCAGCATTTT. The encoded protein is CASSVDGNEGQPQHF. V gene TRBV9 combines with J gene TRBJ1-5; D remains unclear. V was clipped by 0 bases and J by 6 bases, with 13 bases between them. The CDR3 length is 15 residues. Germline CDR1 reads SGDLS; CDR2 reads YYNGEE.

The chain recombines TRBV7-2 with TRBJ1-5, with D perhaps TRBD1 (6 bases). V lost 6 bases and J lost 4, with 16 bases in between. Germline CDR1 SGHTA, CDR2 FQGNSA. The CDR3 extends over 15 amino acids. As DNA, the CDR3 is TGTGCCAGCAGTATCCAGCAAGGGGGTAATCAGCCCCAGCATTTT. Translating it yields CASSIQQGGNQPQHF.

In its sample, this clone was seen once. V and J are TRBV7-3 and TRBJ2-5; 8 nucleotides agree with TRBD2. Germline CDR1 and CDR2: SGHTA and FQGTGA. V lost 2 bases to trimming and J lost 2 bases; unmatched junction nucleotides: 22. The CDR3 runs 21 residues. The CDR3 loop reads CASSLSSEGPQVASGQETQYF. The CDR3 nucleotides read TGTGCCAGCAGCTTATCCTCAGAGGGCCCCCAGGTGGCTAGCGGGCAAGAGACCCAGTACTTC.

In nucleotides, the CDR3 is TGCGCCACGAAACAGGGGGATTCCTACAATGAGCAGTTCTTC. Translation gives CATKQGDSYNEQFF. The chain employs TRBV4-1 and TRBJ2-1; 8 bases line up with TRBD1. The CDR3 runs 14 residues. V was clipped by 10 bases and J by 1 base; unmatched bases: 6. The germline CDR1 and CDR2 sequences are MGHRA and YSYEKL.

Concerning this clone itself: This may be a read error: a much more frequent sequence differs by one nucleotide. Other nucleotide sequences from this sample produce the same CDR3. The chain combines TRBV7-9 with TRBJ1-1, with unresolved D. The CDR3 runs 13 residues. Trimming pared 3 bases from V and 1 base from J, leaving 6 bases between. In germline, CDR1 is SEHNR, CDR2 FQNEAQ (reference sequence). Here the CDR3 DNA reads TGTGCCAGCAGCTTCCAGGAGAACACTGAAGCTTTCTTT. Its translation is CASSFQENTEAFF.

This clone was detected many times. The chain uses TRBV13 and TRBJ1-2; possible D gene TRBD1, 6 bases. Trimming removed 3 bases from V and 4 bases from J, with 9 bases in between. This CDR3 spans 13 amino acids. The germline V gene has CDR1 PRHDT and CDR2 FYEKMQ (reference sequence). In DNA, the CDR3 is TGTGCCAGCAGCTTCAGGGGTAGCTATGGCTACACCTTC. This codes for CASSFRGSYGYTF.

This chain uses TRBV6-1 with TRBJ2-1; 8 bases fit TRBD1. Trimming took 7 bases from V and 7 from J; bases not matched to a gene: 9. Germline lookup yields CDR1 MNHNS and CDR2 SASEGT. The length of the CDR3 is 14 residues. The CDR3 loop reads CASNRDRPTNEQFF. In DNA form, the CDR3 reads TGTGCCAGCAACCGGGACAGGCCCACGAATGAGCAGTTCTTC.

This clone was observed once. V is TRBV29-1 and J is TRBJ2-1, with D unclear. The germline V and J ends were trimmed by 6 bases and 2 bases, with 11 bases remaining between them. Germline V gene lookup returns CDR1 SQVTM and CDR2 ANQGSEA. This CDR3 is 13 amino acids long. CDR3 sequence reads: CSVRSAAYNEQFF. The CDR3 region has the DNA TGCAGCGTCCGGTCGGCGGCCTACAATGAGCAGTTCTTC.

The chain's CDR3 is CASSIPGTSGRKQFF. CDR3 in DNA: TGCGCCAGCAGCATTCCCGGGACTAGCGGGAGAAAGCAGTTCTTC. The rearrangement links TRBV5-1 to TRBJ2-1, with TRBD2 matching 14 bases. The CDR3 runs 15 residues. The ends lost 4 bases at V and 11 bases at J; junction bases unmatched: 8. CDR1 is SGHRS and CDR2 is YFSETQ in the germline V gene.

The genes are TRBV21-1 and TRBJ2-1; the listed D gene, TRBD1, was not tested against the DNA. TRBV21-1 is a pseudogene. CDR3 length: 13 residues. The CDR3 loop is CASSFLDNYEQFF. The DNA of the CDR3 is TGTGCCAGCAGTTTTCTCGACAACTATGAGCAGTTCTTC.

V usage is TRBV11-1 and J usage is TRBJ2-7; possible D gene TRBD1, 5 bases. V was trimmed by 5 bases and J by 7 bases, leaving 18 bases between them. The CDR3 runs 14 residues. Germline loops: CDR1 SGHAT, CDR2 FQDESV (reference sequence). CDR3 sequence: CASSQGRLAGEQYF. Written as DNA, the CDR3 is TGTGCCAGCAGCCAAGGGCGTCTTGCAGGGGAGCAGTACTTC.

V is TRBV27 and J is TRBJ1-2; no clear D gene. Germline V gene lookup returns CDR1 MNHEY and CDR2 SMNVEV (reference sequence). V was shortened by 0 bases and J by 8 bases, with 13 bases between the two germline ends. The CDR3 contains 14 residues. The CDR3 is CASSLSMEAGGYTF. The CDR3 region has the DNA TGTGCCAGCAGTTTATCGATGGAGGCGGGGGGCTACACCTTC.

This chain joins TRBV18 and TRBJ1-2, with D uncertain. Trimming cost V 3 bases and J 6 bases, with 14 bases left between them. Germline V CDR1 and CDR2: KGHSH, LQKENI. The CDR3 contains 14 residues. For the CDR3, the DNA is TGTGCCAGCTCACCGAAGAACATGGGAGATGGCTACACCTTC. This encodes CASSPKNMGDGYTF.

The rearrangement joins TRBV30 to TRBJ2-7; 9 nucleotides agree with TRBD2. Germline CDR1 reads GTSNPN; CDR2 reads SVGIG (reference sequence). The trim removed 3 bases at V and 1 base at J, leaving 4 bases unmatched. This CDR3 region has 14 residues. CDR3 loop: CAWSLAGRSYEQYF. CDR3 nucleotide sequence: TGTGCCTGGAGCCTAGCGGGACGGTCCTACGAGCAGTACTTC.

This sequence joins TRBV30 and TRBJ2-1, with 12 bases fitting TRBD2. Germline V gene sequence: CDR1 GTSNPN, CDR2 SVGIG (reference sequence). V lost 3 bases, J lost 5 bases, and 5 bases stayed unmatched. The CDR3 covers 15 residues. CDR3: CAWSLGLAGNNEQFF. As DNA, the CDR3 is TGTGCCTGGAGCTTAGGACTAGCGGGAAACAATGAGCAGTTCTTC.

V gene TRBV2 combines with J gene TRBJ2-1; 8 bases are shared with TRBD2. Per germline, CDR1 SNHLY and CDR2 FYNNEI. This CDR3 has 15 amino acids. The junction had 6 bases not matched to a gene; V was cut back by 4 bases and J by 4 bases. The CDR3 spells CASSADGRGYNEQFF. CDR3 coding DNA: TGTGCCAGCAGTGCTGACGGGAGGGGGTACAATGAGCAGTTCTTC.

This clone was found once. V and J are TRBV4-2 and TRBJ1-4; 7 nucleotides align to TRBD1. The ends lost 4 bases at V and 4 bases at J; junction bases unmatched: 3. Looked up from germline, CDR1 is LGHNA and CDR2 is YNFKEQ. The CDR3 totals 14 residues. The CDR3 coding sequence is TGTGCCAGCAGCCCGACAGGGAATAATGAAAAACTGTTTTTT. This encodes CASSPTGNNEKLFF.

This chain links TRBV27 with TRBJ2-3; D is tentatively TRBD1 or TRBD2 (6 bases each). Trimming stripped 5 bases from V and 0 bases from J, with 9 bases between. The CDR3 has 14 amino acids. CDR1 and CDR2 (germline): MNHEY, SMNVEV (reference sequence). DNA of the CDR3: TGTGCCAGCAGTACAGGGAGGAGCACAGATACGCAGTATTTT. This encodes CASSTGRSTDTQYF.